This T cell receptor (beta chain) appears in the sequencing data of a study of graft-versus-host responses after intestinal transplantation. The overall study: Recipients were given multivisceral, liver-intestinal, or isolated intestinal transplants.

Clones were sequenced by immunoSEQ multiplex PCR, and TCRdb holds only the in-frame ones, with some missing. The sample consists of roughly 70,000 clones, around 82% of them appearing once. General study findings and limits: Recipient marrow harbored GvH clones, some of which surfaced first in ileum or blood.

Germline assignment: CDR1 MDHEN and CDR2 SYDVKM. With 7 bases clipped from V and 4 bases from J, the junction kept 3 bases outside the gene matches. This CDR3 is 12 amino acids long. Concerning this clone: Its antigen is as yet unknown.

Sequenced here: unstimulated CD4+ T cells sorted from spleen or lymph node cells, sampled before transplant. The receptor's source is a human donor who was the organ donor for an intestinal transplant. V and J are TRBV28 and TRBJ1-2, with 7 bases fitting TRBD1. The CDR3 is CASNPGGYGYTF. The CDR3 nucleotides read TGTGCCAGCAACCCAGGGGGCTATGGCTACACCTTC.